This TCR beta chain was observed in a study of blood T cell repertoires in COVID-19. Across the whole study: The United States, Italy and Spain supplied acute and convalescent COVID-19 samples. From T cells, B-cell-depleted T cells, or PBMCs came the material, which was cDNA or gDNA.

Original analysis: Reference gene primers were amplified, and this amplification served to estimate nucleated cell counts. Produced via immunoSEQ multiplex PCR; TCRdb's table is partial and in-frame only. V and J calls and clone size follow that table, whereas D and trimming were derived from the DNA. The table shows about 270,000 clones, with 70% to 90% occurring only once. Trimming stripped 1 base from V and 6 bases from J, with 16 bases between. The CDR3 totals 16 residues. Germline V gives CDR1 SGHVS, CDR2 FQNEAQ. This chain uses TRBV7-8 with TRBJ2-1; D might be TRBD1 (5 bases). The sample was peripheral blood. The sequence derives from a woman aged 70-85 years with acute or convalescent COVID-19. The CDR3 loop is CASSLVPGSQGNEQFF. The CDR3 DNA sequence: TGTGCCAGCAGCTTAGTGCCAGGGTCCCAAGGCAATGAGCAGTTCTTC.